This T cell receptor (beta chain) came from a study of identical twins. Unique molecular identifiers were in the cDNA, with template-switch universal primer binding. TCRdb recomputed calls from the 5' RACE reads with MiXCR, one row per CDR3 protein. The sample includes approximately 230,000 distinct CDR3 sequences, over 11% of them seen just once. Points on this clonotype: At one end, the junction sequence differs from germline, possibly due to a read error.

The CDR3 runs 11 residues. The source is a woman aged 18-29 years in good health. This rearrangement joins TRBV12-3 or TRBV12-4 to TRBJ1-1; the D is unclear. Sequenced: memory (CD45RO+) T cells sorted from blood. CDR3 region: CASGLGTEAFF. The DNA of the CDR3 is TGTGCCAGCGGTTTGGGCACTGAAGCTTTCTTT.